This T cell receptor beta chain derives from a study of cytomegalovirus exposure and HLA in healthy donors (dated 2017 in TCRdb). Context from the whole study: An earlier analysis of about 530 of the donors reported about 260 Gb of sequence data and 117 million unique TCR beta sequences obtained from roughly 170 million T cells. Every repertoire in the discovery cohort had been generated on one and the same sequencing platform. A later genetic analysis used genome-wide SNP genotypes for about 65% of the 666 donors, treating that subset as a discovery cohort. The aim of the study was to test whether cataloging public T cell receptors could identify signatures of past pathogen exposure. Of the roughly 390 genotyped donors, approximately 80% fell in the genetic ancestry cluster associated with self-reported Caucasian donors. Typing coverage differed by locus: A, B, C, DRB1 and DQB1 were typed in roughly 629-640 donors, DQA1 in approximately 520, DPA1 in 600 to 610, and DPB1 in approximately 450. Alongside the repertoire data, information on donor age, sex, ethnicity and CMV serostatus was compiled. In a later analysis, previously published TCR beta repertoires from 550 to 700 donors were re-analyzed and high-resolution HLA genotyping was added so that TCR occurrence patterns could be studied. In addition to the first cohort of around 670 subjects, a separate validation cohort of under 150 different subjects was used. Among some 410 genotyped donors of the cohort, an average of around 250,000 unique TCR beta nucleotide sequences was sequenced per donor, of which about 20% were non-productive. Using immunosequencing, the study profiled T cell repertoires from some 670 subjects and related those repertoires to cytomegalovirus serostatus. An early release covering more than 500 HLA-typed donors comprised about 300 gigabases of sequencing data and roughly 85 million unique TCR sequences. An earlier analysis of 587 of the donors used high-throughput TCR beta sequencing to judge whether each TCR beta V gene segment behaved as functional or pseudogenic. Roughly five DR-DQ haplotypes were treated as single units for association and clustering because of strong linkage in the cohort. Both class I and class II loci were covered by HLA typing, at four-digit resolution. Rather than using new phenotypic data, the later analysis identified candidate immune exposures from TCR beta sequences and from how often those sequences occurred across donors. The study combined high-throughput TCR immunosequencing, statistical association of individual TCRs with disease status, and machine learning to predict cytomegalovirus infection status. The research as a whole found: A further reported finding was that TCR beta sequences accurately predicted the HLA-A and HLA-B alleles for most subjects in the first cohort. This cohort had only TCR beta chains sequenced, and the lack of alpha or paired-chain data limited which features could be detected. The study listed approximately 150 TCR beta chains as associated with cytomegalovirus. Most TCR sequences were seen in very few donors, while some public TCRs were found in many individuals. A cluster of highly shared sequence variants was judged likely to represent a technical artifact of the sequencing pipeline. In a later analysis, most CMV-associated TCR beta chains were found to appear HLA-restricted, with HLA associations seemingly driven largely by CMV exposure. According to a later genetic analysis, donors in an Asian-associated ancestry cluster had fewer N-insertions in productive TCRs than the approximately 700-donor mean. Because the 87-base-pair reads could not distinguish some IMGT-functional V segments, including TRBV6-2 and TRBV6-3, those segments were excluded. In a later analysis, HLA-associated TCR beta chains were found to be more clonally expanded and to have lower generation probabilities than equally common non-associated chains. According to a later analysis, TCR association rates differed among HLA loci, with DRB1 alleles showing the most associated TCRs and HLA-C alleles showing the fewest. The presence/absence analyses assumed that sequencing depth was roughly uniform across donors, and that assumption may not be true. Correlated functional status among segregating V segments might be attributable to linkage disequilibrium, but an unknown experimental factor could not be ruled out. HLA typing was unavailable for some donors at each locus, so association tests used only the typed subset. V-gene and J-gene trimming of TCR beta chains was associated with a missense DCLRE1C variant in a later genetic analysis, and the association was replicated in an independent cohort. Immune exposure information for the cohort was limited to CMV serostatus. An earlier analysis of around 540 of the donors showed that most TCR beta V segments appeared in productive rearrangements either about 87% or about 30% of the time, which broadly matched IMGT annotations. The authors suggested that the approach could potentially be extended to other disease states and immunological phenotypes. Several of the top co-occurrence clusters appeared to be linked to parvovirus B19, influenza, CMV and Epstein-Barr virus, according to a later analysis. Three of the identified cytomegalovirus-associated TCR beta chains were confirmed in vitro to be specific for cytomegalovirus antigens. The classifier was reported to diagnose cytomegalovirus status with high specificity and sensitivity in both the original and validation cohorts. Because counts were too low, more than 15 rarely observed V segments, including chromosome 9 orphons, were left out of the earlier analysis of approximately 500 of the donors. Assigning TCR associations to individual alleles was difficult when HLA alleles, especially DR and DQ, strongly co-occurred. Specific HLA alleles were associated with about 17,000 TCR beta sequences at a false discovery rate of 0.05 in a later analysis.

In total, 500 to 700 healthy bone marrow donors made up the cohort. All cohort members were sampled while nominally healthy, although unrecorded immune exposures were likely present. The donor tested CMV seropositive and was one of the 289 seropositive cohort members. Each donor provided a peripheral blood sample, and peripheral blood mononuclear cells were used for TCR beta sequencing. The Qiagen DNeasy Blood Extraction Kit was used to extract genomic DNA from the blood cell samples. Library preparation was by the immunoSEQ multiplex PCR assay. The multiplex PCR relied on a mix of 60 forward primers for TCR Vbeta segments and 13 reverse primers for TCR Jbeta segments. The CDR3 region of rearranged TCR beta genes was amplified from genomic DNA by a multiplex PCR assay. The Illumina HiSeq System was used to sequence the amplified TCR beta libraries as 87-base-pair reads. Under the source paper's analysis protocol: Across the 500 to 750 repertoires, a later analysis counted tens of millions of unique TCR beta chains, about 10 million of which were shared by at least two donors. Raw reads were error-corrected and collapsed into unique sequences by a nearest-neighbor algorithm in which closely related sequences were merged to remove PCR and sequencing errors. CDR3 sequences were aligned to IMGT reference sequences to assign V, D and J gene segments. Each retained sequence needed at least a six-nucleotide match to both a V gene segment and a J gene segment. Rearrangements were called productive when the CDR3 lacked stop codons and stayed in frame with V and J; all others were non-productive. CDR3 was defined according to IMGT convention as the region running from the second conserved V-encoded cysteine to the conserved J-encoded phenylalanine. The earlier analysis of about 500 of the donors excluded sequences that lacked an unambiguous match to a single V gene segment. In an earlier analysis of 450 to 700 of the donors, V segments were called functional above 56.7% productive rearrangements and were called segregating when the between-donor standard deviation exceeded 5%. A statistical classification framework was developed to diagnose cytomegalovirus status using the catalog of TCR beta chain sequences. A later analysis assigned V and J genes by comparing TCR nucleotide sequences with IMGT/GENE-DB human TR gene sequences. Using the TCRdist pipeline, a later analysis assigned CDR3 sequences along with most-parsimonious VDJ recombination scenarios. In a later analysis, every TCR beta chain was defined by the combination of its CDR3 amino acid sequence and its V-gene family, and reads without a unique V-gene family were dropped. In a later analysis, 450 to 600 highly shared, low-generation-probability nucleotide sequences were removed to address suspected cross-contamination and a sequencing artifact. In a later analysis, a clonal expansion index was calculated for each public chain from normalized within-repertoire ranks of inferred template counts. A later analysis computed generation probabilities with a VDJ recombination model fitted to out-of-frame rearrangements, and checked the results against IGoR. In a later analysis, hypergeometric tests were used to score TCR-TCR, TCR-HLA and TCR-CMV co-occurrence, with a repertoire-size bias correction applied to TCR pairs. In a later analysis, false discovery rates were estimated by permuting HLA or CMV assignments 20 times. In a later analysis, co-occurring TCRs were grouped using DBSCAN, and TCRdist sequence similarity was added for clustering within HLA-allele-positive subsets. For co-occurrence clustering, repertoires with fewer than 30,000 or more than 120,000 public chains were excluded, along with roughly 5 repertoires with anomalous nucleotide sharing. Not all clones reach the TCRdb copy of this immuneACCESS table, which keeps in-frame sequences only. Checked studies attribute under half of the gap to unresolved V genes and leave the rest unexplained. V, J and clone size reflect that table, while D and trimming were determined from the DNA. A total of approximately 140,000 clones appear in this sample, 82% of them only once. The top ten clones comprise around 3% of the sample.

V loses 2 bases at its end and J loses 1 base; junction bases beyond the gene matches: 12. Looking up the germline V gene yields CDR1 MNHNS and CDR2 SASEGT. From its cysteine to its phenylalanine, the CDR3 spans 20 amino acids. Only the CDR3 DNA stays, 60 bases, in frame from base 1. For this clone: The clone's antigen remains unknown. Per-nucleotide qualities are absent, and no much larger clonotype sits a single base away.

This receptor was identified in a man between 18 and 29 years old in good health and CMV-seropositive. The chain was built from TRBV6-1 and TRBJ2-1; TRBD1 lines up with 12 middle nucleotides. Input material: PBMCs. CDR3 reads: CASSESSGQGAGKSYNEQFF. The DNA reads as follows: TGTGCCAGCAGTGAAAGTTCGGGACAGGGGGCTGGAAAGTCCTACAATGAGCAGTTCTTC.